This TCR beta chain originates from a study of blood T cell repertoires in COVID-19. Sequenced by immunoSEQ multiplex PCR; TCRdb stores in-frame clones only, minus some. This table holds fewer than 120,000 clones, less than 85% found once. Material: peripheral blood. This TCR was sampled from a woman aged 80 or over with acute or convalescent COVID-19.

CDR3 sequence reads: CASSPLTTGGTEAFF. The DNA for the CDR3 is TGTGCCAGCTCACCACTAACGACAGGGGGAACTGAAGCTTTCTTT. The chain recombines TRBV18 with TRBJ1-1, with 9 bases that match TRBD1. In germline, CDR1 is KGHSH, CDR2 LQKENI. Unmatched junction bases numbered 5, after V lost 1 base and J lost 5 bases. This CDR3 comprises 15 residues. Looking up the rest from reference TRBV18 and TRBJ1-1 gives the full variable domain: NAGVMQNPRHLVRRRGQEARLRCSPMKGHSHVYWYRQLPEEGLKFMVYLQKENIIDESGMPKERFSAEFPKEGPSILRIQQVVRGDSAAYFCASSPLTTGGTEAFFGQGTRLTVV.